This entry concerns a single T cell receptor beta chain. Its antigen is currently unknown. This specimen comes from a study of OX40 agonist ivuxolimab in advanced cancers. General observations from the study: The mean number of expanded clones was higher in CD8+ T cells than in CD4+.

This CDR3 region has 17 residues. Germline assignment: CDR1 SGHNT and CDR2 YYREEE (reference sequence). V trimming: 4 bases; J trimming: 5 bases; junction bases outside the gene matches: 7. The protocol was immunoSEQ multiplex PCR, while the TCRdb copy is restricted to in-frame clones and leaves out a portion. The sample holds about 69,000 clones; nearly 90% are singletons and the top ten take 10% to 13%. The receptor was derived from an adult with an advanced solid tumor such as melanoma, head and neck, liver or kidney cancer. The material sequenced was CD4+ or CD8+ T cells sorted from blood, taken in a trial of the OX40 agonist ivuxolimab. The V call is TRBV5-4, the J call TRBJ2-1, with 15 bases aligning to TRBD2. CDR3 sequence reads: CASSAGLAGGRNNEQFF. In DNA, the CDR3 is TGTGCCAGCAGCGCTGGACTAGCGGGAGGGAGGAACAATGAGCAGTTCTTC.